This note documents a single T cell receptor beta chain sequence. CDR1 MGHDK and CDR2 SYGVNS come from the germline V gene. Trimming at V came to 9 bases and at J to 2 bases, leaving 11 bases not matched to a gene. The length of the CDR3 is 15 residues. The data belong to a study of T cell responses to AZD1222 COVID-19 vaccine. Assay: immunoSEQ multiplex PCR; the TCRdb copy retains only in-frame clones and omits some. Found here are fewer than 90,000 clones, 86% of them singletons; the top ten hold roughly 5.6%. The rearrangement joins TRBV25-1 to TRBJ2-3, with TRBD1 identical over 7 bases. The clonotype was recovered from an adult who received the AZD1222 COVID-19 vaccine. Source: peripheral blood, taken 28 days after the second AZD1222 dose. The CDR3 region is CASGNEGAITDTQYF. The CDR3 bases are TGTGCCAGTGGAAACGAGGGGGCGATCACAGATACGCAGTATTTT. Together with reference TRBV25-1 and TRBJ2-3, the CDR3 gives the full variable domain: EADIYQTPRYLVIGTGKKITLECSQTMGHDKMYWYQQDPGMELHLIHYSYGVNSTEKGDLSSESTVSRIRTEHFPLTLESARPSHTSQYLCASGNEGAITDTQYFGPGTRLTVL.